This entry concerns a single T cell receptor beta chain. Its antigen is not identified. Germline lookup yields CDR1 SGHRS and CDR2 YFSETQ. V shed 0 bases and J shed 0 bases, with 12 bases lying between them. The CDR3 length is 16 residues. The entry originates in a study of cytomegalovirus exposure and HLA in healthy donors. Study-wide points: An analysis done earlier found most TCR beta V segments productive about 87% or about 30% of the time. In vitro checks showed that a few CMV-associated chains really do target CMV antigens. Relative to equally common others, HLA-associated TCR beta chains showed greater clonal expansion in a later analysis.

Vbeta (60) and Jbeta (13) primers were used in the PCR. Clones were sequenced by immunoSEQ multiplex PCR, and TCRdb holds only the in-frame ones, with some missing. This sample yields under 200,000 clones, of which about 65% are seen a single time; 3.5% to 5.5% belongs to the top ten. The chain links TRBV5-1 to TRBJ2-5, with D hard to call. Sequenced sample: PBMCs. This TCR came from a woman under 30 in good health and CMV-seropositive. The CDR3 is CASSLGSGWDQETQYF. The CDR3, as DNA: TGCGCCAGCAGCTTGGGATCCGGGTGGGACCAAGAGACCCAGTACTTC.